A single sample is the source of the 26 T cell receptor beta chains below, sequenced in a study of OX40 agonist ivuxolimab in advanced cancers. Libraries were prepared by immunoSEQ multiplex PCR; TCRdb keeps only in-frame clonotypes and omits some of them. Of approximately 77,000 clones listed, just under 85% are singletons. The sequences come from CD4+ or CD8+ T cells sorted from blood, collected in a trial of the OX40 agonist ivuxolimab. Every receptor here comes from an adult with an advanced solid tumor such as melanoma, head and neck, liver or kidney cancer.

The gene calls are TRBV18 and TRBJ1-2; D is uncertain. Between the trimmed V and J ends, which lost 4 bases and 0 bases, there was a span of 9 bases. CDR1 is KGHSH and CDR2 is LQKENI in the germline V gene. The CDR3 is 14 residues long. The CDR3 coding sequence is TGTGCCAGCTCACTGGACGGGACTAACTATGGCTACACCTTC. Translating it yields CASSLDGTNYGYTF.

The genes are TRBV6-1 and TRBJ2-3, with 7 bases identical to TRBD1. The CDR3 is 13 residues long. Trimming at V came to 8 bases and at J to 3 bases, leaving 5 bases not matched to a gene. Germline CDR1 and CDR2: MNHNS and SASEGT. CDR3 in amino acids: CASHDRVTDTQYF. In DNA form, the CDR3 reads TGTGCCAGCCACGACAGGGTTACAGATACGCAGTATTTT.

There are a few counts of this clone. The chain joins TRBV2 to TRBJ2-7, with D unresolved. The V gene's germline CDR1 is SNHLY and CDR2 FYNNEI. Trimming shortened V by 6 bases and J by 6 bases, and 9 bases separated the two germline ends. CDR3 length: 11 residues. The CDR3 reads CASRQAAEQYF. In DNA form, the CDR3 reads TGTGCCAGCAGACAAGCAGCCGAGCAGTACTTC.

The chain is built from TRBV9 and TRBJ1-1; 10 nucleotides match TRBD1. This CDR3 contains 15 residues. J was trimmed by 5 bases and V by 3 bases; bases with no gene match: 7. The germline CDR1 and CDR2 sequences are SGDLS and YYNGEE. CDR3 in amino acids: CASSARTGGATEAFF. As DNA, the CDR3 is TGTGCCAGCAGCGCCCGGACAGGGGGGGCGACTGAAGCTTTCTTT.

This clone was found a few times. The chain couples TRBV5-1 to TRBJ1-1; a weak D match, TRBD1 (5 bases). V gave up 0 bases and J gave up 4 bases, with 10 bases separating them. The CDR3 length is 14 residues. Germline values: CDR1 SGHRS, CDR2 YFSETQ. Written as DNA, the CDR3 is TGCGCCAGCAGCTTGGTCAGGGAAGCCACTGAAGCTTTCTTT. Translated: CASSLVREATEAFF.

The chain joins TRBV7-2 to TRBJ2-7; 7 nucleotides match TRBD1. This CDR3 has 17 residues. V dropped 0 bases and J dropped 3; count of bases not matched to a gene: 11. CDR1 and CDR2 (germline): SGHTA, FQGNSA. The chain's CDR3 is CASSLAPTGMGNYEQYF. The CDR3 nucleotides read TGTGCCAGCAGCTTAGCCCCGACAGGGATGGGGAACTACGAGCAGTACTTC.

This rearrangement joins TRBV30 to TRBJ2-5; D is undetermined. Trimming shortened V by 1 base and J by 7 bases, and 16 bases separated the two germline ends. Per germline, CDR1 GTSNPN and CDR2 SVGIG (reference sequence). This CDR3 is built from 14 residues. CDR3 DNA sequence: TGTGCCTGGAGTGGGAGTATGGAAGGATTGACCCAGTACTTC. As protein: CAWSGSMEGLTQYF.

This clone showed up just a few times. The rearrangement links TRBV29-1 to TRBJ2-2; D perhaps matches TRBD1 (5 bases). The V gene lost 4 bases and the J gene lost 2 bases, with 20 bases spanning the gap. CDR1 and CDR2 from the germline V gene are SQVTM and ANQGSEA. The CDR3 runs 17 residues. This CDR3 is CSVGTPQEYLNTGELFF. Written as DNA, the CDR3 is TGCAGCGTTGGGACGCCACAGGAATATTTAAACACCGGGGAGCTGTTTTTT.

J is TRBJ2-7 and V is TRBV28; TRBD2 matches 10 bases. CDR1 MDHEN and CDR2 SYDVKM come from the germline V gene. Losses at the gene ends were 6 bases for V and 3 bases for J; bases not matched to a gene: 5. The CDR3 has 14 amino acids. CDR3 in DNA: TGTGCCAGCAGAGAAGCGGGAGGGGACTACGAGCAGTACTTC. This codes for CASREAGGDYEQYF.

The J gene is TRBJ2-7, the V gene TRBV5-4; possible D gene TRBD1, 5 bases. With 0 bases removed from V and 2 bases from J, the gap between germline ends came to 12 bases. The length of the CDR3 is 15 residues. Germline V CDR1 and CDR2: SGHNT, YYREEE (reference sequence). CDR3 protein: CASSLDTGPTYEQYF. The CDR3 DNA follows: TGTGCCAGCAGCTTGGATACAGGTCCTACCTACGAGCAGTACTTC.

The V call is TRBV5-1, the J call TRBJ2-3; tentatively, D is TRBD1 (5 bases). This CDR3 has 15 amino acids. V lost 4 bases, J lost 0 bases, and 12 bases lay in between. Looked up from germline, CDR1 is SGHRS and CDR2 is YFSETQ. In nucleotides, the CDR3 is TGCGCCAGCAGCCTTAGGGGCGGTAGCACAGATACGCAGTATTTT. Protein product: CASSLRGGSTDTQYF.

This clone was found once. This chain uses TRBV6-1 with TRBJ1-5, with TRBD1 matching 8 bases. Trimming took 5 bases from V and 6 from J; bases not matched to a gene: 6. The CDR3 consists of 14 residues. Germline V lookup: CDR1 MNHNS, CDR2 SASEGT. The CDR3 DNA reads as TGTGCCAGCAGTCAAGAGACAGGGGCTCAGCCCCAGCATTTT. Its protein is CASSQETGAQPQHF.

DNA of the CDR3: TGTGCCTGTTCTGGGGGGACAGGGATTTCCTACGAGCAGTACTTC. The encoded protein is CACSGGTGISYEQYF. This sequence joins TRBV30 and TRBJ2-7, with 9 positions matching TRBD1. V was pared by 6 bases and J by 1 base, with 10 bases of the junction left unmatched. CDR3 length equals 15 residues. CDR1 and CDR2 from the germline V gene are GTSNPN and SVGIG (reference sequence).

The genes are TRBV2 and TRBJ2-7, with unresolved D. CDR1 and CDR2 from the germline V gene are SNHLY and FYNNEI. CDR3 size: 10 residues. The V end was cut by 8 bases, the J end by 3 bases, with 5 bases between. The CDR3 is CASSYYEQYF. In DNA form, the CDR3 reads TGTGCCAGCTCTTACTACGAGCAGTACTTC.

The chain is built from TRBV29-1 and TRBJ1-1, with D unclear. Trimming cost V 6 bases and J 1 base, with 15 bases left between them. The germline CDR1 and CDR2 sequences are SQVTM and ANQGSEA. The CDR3 covers 14 residues. The CDR3 DNA is TGCAGCGTACATCGACGGGAACCGAACACTGAAGCTTTCTTT. Protein: CSVHRREPNTEAFF.

V usage is TRBV30 and J usage is TRBJ2-1, with D possibly TRBD2 on 5 matching bases. The CDR3 length is 14 residues. V gave up 2 bases and J gave up 4 bases, with 12 bases separating them. Germline CDR1 and CDR2: GTSNPN and SVGIG (reference sequence). CDR3 nucleotide sequence: TGTGCCTGGAGTTTTCGGGAACCTTACAATGAGCAGTTCTTC. It translates to CAWSFREPYNEQFF.

To note about this clone: Compared with germline, one end of the junction differs, possibly owing to a read error. The chain has TRBV6-6 and TRBJ1-3; possible D gene TRBD1, 5 bases. Germline CDR1 reads MNHNY; CDR2 reads SVGAGI (reference sequence). The CDR3 is 14 residues long. The CDR3 sequence: CVSSYSGGEDTIYF. The CDR3, as DNA: TGTGTCAGCAGTTACTCGGGAGGGGAGGACACCATATATTTT.

CDR3 bases: TGTGCCACCGGACTGAACTATGGCTACACCTTC. Amino acids: CATGLNYGYTF. V gene TRBV10-3 combines with J gene TRBJ1-2; D is unresolved. Germline CDR1 ENHRY, CDR2 SYGVKD. CDR3 length: 11 residues. Trimming took off 10 bases at V and 2 bases at J, with 8 bases between the two ends.

The V call is TRBV7-6, the J call TRBJ2-2; 7 bases agree with TRBD2. J gave up 7 bases and V 4 bases, and 12 bases lay outside the gene matches. This CDR3 is built from 16 residues. Germline V CDR1 and CDR2: SGHVS, FNYEAQ. This chain's CDR3 is CASSSRGRPGGGELFF. The CDR3 DNA follows: TGTGCCAGCAGCTCCCGAGGGCGGCCGGGGGGCGGGGAGCTGTTTTTT.

The chain has TRBV5-1 and TRBJ2-5; possibly TRBD2 for D (5 bases). V lost 7 bases to trimming and J lost 1 base, with 17 bases between them. Germline V gene sequence: CDR1 SGHRS, CDR2 YFSETQ. This CDR3 comprises 15 residues. The CDR3 DNA is TGCGCCAGCGGGTCACTGGGAGATCGCCAAGAGACCCAGTACTTC. Translating it yields CASGSLGDRQETQYF.

This chain uses TRBV6-6 with TRBJ2-2; D unresolved. Trimming removed 2 bases from V and 7 bases from J, with 11 bases in between. CDR1 and CDR2 from the germline V gene are MNHNY and SVGAGI (reference sequence). This CDR3 is built from 14 residues. The CDR3 DNA is TGTGCCAGCAGTTACAGGACCCTGGGCGGGGAGCTGTTTTTT. Translated, it gives CASSYRTLGGELFF.

DNA of the CDR3: TGTGCCAGCTCATCCTCGGCTGGGGCCAACGTCCTGACTTTC. Encoded protein: CASSSSAGANVLTF. The chain links TRBV18 to TRBJ2-6, with D hard to call. Per the germline V gene, CDR1 is KGHSH and CDR2 is LQKENI. The CDR3 loop spans 14 amino acids. The V and J ends lost 5 bases and 2 bases respectively, with 7 bases between them.

The chain links TRBV5-1 to TRBJ2-7, with 11 bases matching TRBD2. The ends lost 1 base at V and 2 bases at J; junction bases unmatched: 5. The CDR3 runs 16 residues. Germline CDR1 is SGHRS and CDR2 is YFSETQ. CDR3 DNA sequence: TGCGCCAGCAGCTTGTTGGGGGGACTAGCGGCCTACGAGCAGTACTTC. It translates to CASSLLGGLAAYEQYF.

The CDR3 DNA is TGTGCCAGCAGTGGAAACAGAGCCGTCTGGGAAAAACTGTTTTTT. Encoded protein: CASSGNRAVWEKLFF. The rearrangement joins TRBV2 to TRBJ1-4; D call uncertain. The germline V and J ends were trimmed by 4 bases and 8 bases, with 17 bases remaining between them. The CDR3 sequence is 15 residues long. Per germline, CDR1 SNHLY and CDR2 FYNNEI.

The CDR3 loop is CASQRGLQETQYF. The CDR3 DNA sequence: TGTGCCAGTCAACGGGGCCTCCAAGAGACCCAGTACTTC. The chain employs TRBV19 and TRBJ2-5; the D call may be TRBD1 or TRBD2 (5 bases each). The germline V and J ends were trimmed by 8 bases and 1 base, with 11 bases remaining between them. This CDR3 is 13 amino acids long. CDR1 and CDR2 (germline): LNHDA, SQIVND (reference sequence).

The genes are TRBV18 and TRBJ1-4; no definite D call. Trimming cost V 3 bases and J 3 bases, with 14 bases left between them. Germline CDR1 KGHSH, CDR2 LQKENI. This CDR3 has 16 amino acids. CDR3 in amino acids: CASSPYQPQANEKLFF. Here the CDR3 DNA reads TGTGCCAGCTCACCGTACCAGCCCCAGGCTAATGAAAAACTGTTTTTT.